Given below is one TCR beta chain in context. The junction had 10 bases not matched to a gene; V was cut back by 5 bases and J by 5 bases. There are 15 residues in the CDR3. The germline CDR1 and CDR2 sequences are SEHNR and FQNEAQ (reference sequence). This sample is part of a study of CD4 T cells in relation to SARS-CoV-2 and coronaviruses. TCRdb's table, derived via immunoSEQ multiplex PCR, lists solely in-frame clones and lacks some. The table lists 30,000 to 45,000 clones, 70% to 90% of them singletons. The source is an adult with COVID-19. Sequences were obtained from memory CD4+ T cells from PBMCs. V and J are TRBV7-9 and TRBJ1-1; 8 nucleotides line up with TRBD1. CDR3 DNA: TGTGCCAGCAGCCTCACAGGGGGGTTAAGGACTGAAGCTTTCTTT. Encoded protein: CASSLTGGLRTEAFF.